This T cell receptor (beta chain) was identified during a study of naive CD8 T cells in extremely preterm neonates. Study-wide results and limits: Shared CDR3 nucleotide sequences: preterm around 2.6%, term roughly 0.4%, children 0.025% to 0.035%, adults roughly 0.01%.

The table came from immunoSEQ multiplex PCR; TCRdb's copy has only in-frame clones and leaves some out. The sample holds 7,000 to 9,500 clones, around 90% seen once. Cord blood came from elective full-term cesareans at roughly 35-43 weeks without labor or membrane rupture. Sorted naive CD8+ T cell numbers ranged ~19,000 to ~110,000. V was pared by 3 bases and J by 1 base, with 3 bases between. The CDR3 is 12 amino acids. CDR1 is SGHTA and CDR2 is FQGNSA in the germline V gene. This clone was counted once. No antigen is known for it. The sequence came from a newborn in good health. The chain employs TRBV7-2 and TRBJ1-1; D unresolved. Specimen: naive CD8+ T cells from cord blood. In nucleotides, the CDR3 is TGTGCCAGCAGCTTCAGGAACACTGAAGCTTTCTTT. Its translation: CASSFRNTEAFF.